The clone carrying this TCR beta chain was seen many times. The use of a sample-barcoded 5' primer and a J-beta primer mix characterized a second PCR of roughly 6 to 11 cycles. A template-switch adaptor that had 12 random nucleotides put a tag on each cDNA molecule. TCRdb reprocessed the 5' RACE reads via MiXCR and lists one record per CDR3 protein. The sample lists about a million distinct CDR3 sequences; around 48% were seen once. These data originate in a study of blood T cells in healthy people across ages. The germline gives CDR1 SEHNR, CDR2 FQNEAQ (reference sequence). This CDR3 is built from 11 residues. Trimming pared 6 bases from V and 7 bases from J, leaving 10 bases between.

The sequenced sample was blood. The TCR was taken from a man under 40 in good health. The rearrangement uses TRBV7-9 and TRBJ2-7; tentatively, D is TRBD1 (5 bases). CDR3 region: CASSSDREQYF. CDR3 nucleotide sequence: TGTGCCAGCAGTTCCGACAGAGAGCAGTACTTC.